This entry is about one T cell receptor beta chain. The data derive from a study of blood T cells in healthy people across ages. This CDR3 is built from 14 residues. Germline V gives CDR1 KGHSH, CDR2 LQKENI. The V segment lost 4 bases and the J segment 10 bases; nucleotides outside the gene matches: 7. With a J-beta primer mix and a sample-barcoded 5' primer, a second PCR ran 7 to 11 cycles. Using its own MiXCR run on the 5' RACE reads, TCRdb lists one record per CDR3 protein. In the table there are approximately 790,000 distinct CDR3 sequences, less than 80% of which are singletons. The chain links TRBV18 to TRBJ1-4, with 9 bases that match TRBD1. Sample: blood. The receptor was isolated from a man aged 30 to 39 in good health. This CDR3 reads CASSLNRGQGKLFF. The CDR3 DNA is TGTGCCAGCTCACTTAACAGGGGGCAAGGAAAACTGTTTTTT.